This TCR beta chain was recovered during a study of tumor and adjacent non-tumor tissue in lung cancer. As for the study in general: Histology: 12 adenocarcinoma, a couple of squamous cell carcinoma, 1 small cell lung cancer. Study-wide results and limits: Tumor TCR diversity, when higher, was linked to shorter survival. Compared with tumor, normal lung showed significantly lower TCR diversity. Top 100 clones took a larger repertoire share in normal lung.

Worth noting for this clonotype: Its target is not known.

Germline CDR1 is MNHEY and CDR2 is SVGAGI. The CDR3 is 13 residues long. A modified ARM-PCR protocol with three rounds of nested PCR amplified TCRbeta. TCRdb independently ran MiXCR on the multiplex PCR reads; one entry per CDR3 protein. This sample has more than 85,000 distinct CDR3 sequences, with approximately 65% found just once. No cell sorting was done before RNA was extracted from the tissue. The normal lung tissue was taken more than 3 cm from the tumor edge. Specimen: distant non-tumor lung tissue. The receptor's source is a young man with non-small cell lung cancer. The chain carries TRBV6-5 and TRBJ1-1; 8 positions match TRBD1. This CDR3 is CPISYGTGDEAFF. CDR3 bases: TGTCCCATCAGTTACGGGACAGGTGATGAAGCTTTCTTT.